Listed below are T cell receptor beta chains from one sample, sequenced in a study of cytomegalovirus exposure and HLA in healthy donors. Sequencing was performed with immunoSEQ multiplex PCR; in TCRdb, only in-frame clones are kept and a portion is missing. This sample's table has some 110,000 clones. The sample consisted of PBMCs. The receptor source for this set is a man aged 40-55 years in good health and CMV-seronegative. Each CDR3 is given with its conserved first and last residue. A D gene is named only where the DNA matches it firmly.

13,TRBJ1-5,-,TRBV29-1,CSVAGSGDQPQHF,TGCAGCGTTGCCGGGAGCGGCGATCAGCCCCAGCATTTT
16,TRBJ2-2,TRBD2,TRBV28,CASSAGGGGNTGELFF,TGTGCCAGCAGTGCCGGAGGCGGGGGAAACACCGGGGAGCTGTTTTTT
12,TRBJ1-1,-,TRBV2,CASSVQGTEAFF,TGTGCCAGCAGTGTACAGGGCACTGAAGCTTTCTTT
15,TRBJ1-2,-,TRBV6-5,CASTIWRGGLSGYTF,TGTGCCAGCACTATATGGAGGGGGGGGCTTAGTGGCTACACCTTC
14,TRBJ2-5,TRBD1,TRBV14,CASSPQTGIPTQYF,TGTGCCAGCAGCCCGCAGACAGGGATACCGACCCAGTACTTC
15,TRBJ2-7,TRBD2,TRBV11-2,CASSIIAGGPDEQYF,TGTGCCAGCAGCATAATAGCGGGAGGGCCCGACGAGCAGTACTTC
15,TRBJ2-5,TRBD2,TRBV7-9,CASSFGLAGAETQYF,TGTGCCAGCAGCTTTGGACTAGCGGGAGCAGAGACCCAGTACTTC
12,TRBJ1-1,-,TRBV6-5,CASSSRGTEAFF,TGTGCCAGCAGTTCCCGGGGAACTGAAGCTTTCTTT
13,TRBJ1-2,TRBD1,TRBV5-4,CASSLGTGDGYTF,TGTGCCAGCAGCTTGGGGACAGGGGACGGCTACACCTTC
15,TRBJ2-1,-,TRBV28,CASSLFAGRGNEQFF,TGTGCCAGCAGTTTATTCGCGGGAAGGGGCAATGAGCAGTTCTTC
13,TRBJ2-7,TRBD1,TRBV30,CAWSTGLSYEQYF,TGTGCCTGGTCGACAGGGCTTTCCTACGAGCAGTACTTC
15,TRBJ1-1,-,TRBV9,CASSVGGGMGTEAFF,TGTGCCAGCAGCGTAGGGGGGGGGATGGGGACTGAAGCTTTCTTT
14,TRBJ1-2,-,TRBV5-6,CASSPQGLGYGYTF,TGTGCCAGCAGCCCACAGGGCCTCGGTTATGGCTACACCTTC
17,TRBJ2-7,-,TRBV5-1,CASSPRPPTGGASEQYF,TGCGCCAGCAGCCCACGGCCCCCAACCGGCGGGGCTTCCGAGCAGTACTTC
14,TRBJ1-2,TRBD1,TRBV5-1,CASSWDRFNYGYTF,TGCGCCAGCAGCTGGGACAGGTTTAACTATGGCTACACCTTC
16,TRBJ2-3,TRBD1,TRBV5-6,CASSLGTGASTDTQYF,TGTGCCAGCAGCTTGGGGACAGGGGCTAGCACAGATACGCAGTATTTT
15,TRBJ1-1,-,TRBV6-5,CASSYSKRVGTEAFF,TGTGCCAGCAGTTACTCGAAGAGAGTCGGCACTGAAGCTTTCTTT
13,TRBJ2-7,-,TRBV19,CASSAGLVYEQYF,TGTGCCAGTAGTGCTGGACTGGTCTACGAGCAGTACTTC
14,TRBJ2-3,TRBD2,TRBV19,CASRASGRLDTQYF,TGTGCCAGTAGGGCTAGCGGGAGGTTAGATACGCAGTATTTT
17,TRBJ1-1,TRBD1,TRBV7-9,CASTLPRDWTGQTEAFF,TGTGCCAGCACTTTACCTCGGGATTGGACAGGGCAGACTGAAGCTTTCTTT
15,TRBJ2-2,TRBD1,TRBV30,CAWNPGQGGHGELFF,TGTGCCTGGAACCCGGGACAGGGGGGGCACGGGGAGCTGTTTTTT
15,TRBJ2-1,TRBD2,TRBV5-1,CASSLALAEYNEQFF,TGCGCCAGCAGCTTGGCTCTAGCGGAGTACAATGAGCAGTTCTTC
13,TRBJ2-7,-,TRBV2,CASSVQQGYEQYF,TGTGCCAGCAGTGTCCAGCAGGGCTACGAGCAGTACTTC
15,TRBJ1-4,TRBD1,TRBV5-1,CASSSRTGGNEKLFF,TGCGCCAGCAGCTCCCGGACAGGGGGCAATGAAAAACTGTTTTTT
15,TRBJ2-1,TRBD2,TRBV2,CASAGLAGPDWEQFF,TGTGCCAGCGCTGGACTAGCGGGGCCCGACTGGGAGCAGTTCTTC
17,TRBJ1-5,TRBD1,TRBV7-9,CASSKDRGRYSNQPQHF,TGTGCCAGCAGCAAAGACAGGGGACGGTATAGCAATCAGCCCCAGCATTTT
15,TRBJ2-1,TRBD2,TRBV11-3,CASSKLAGRGNEQFF,TGTGCCAGCAGCAAATTAGCGGGCCGGGGCAATGAGCAGTTCTTC
17,TRBJ1-2,-,TRBV4-2,CASSQNDRGEGSYGYTF,TGTGCCAGCAGCCAAAATGACCGGGGAGAGGGATCCTATGGCTACACCTTC
16,TRBJ1-3,-,TRBV30,CAWSGGQGSSGNTIYF,TGTGCCTGGAGTGGGGGTCAGGGATCCTCTGGAAACACCATATATTTT
15,TRBJ2-5,-,TRBV11-3,CASSLGQGPQETQYF,TGTGCCAGCAGCTTAGGGCAGGGCCCTCAAGAGACCCAGTACTTC
16,TRBJ2-2,-,TRBV2,CASSETGSGATGELFF,TGTGCCAGCAGTGAAACCGGGAGTGGCGCCACCGGGGAGCTGTTTTTT
13,TRBJ1-2,TRBD1,TRBV4-1,CASSSGTAYGYTF,TGCGCCAGCAGCTCCGGGACAGCCTATGGCTACACCTTC
15,TRBJ2-4,-,TRBV7-2,CASSLDSNSKNIQYF,TGTGCCAGCAGCTTAGACTCTAATTCCAAAAACATTCAGTACTTC
18,TRBJ2-1,TRBD2,TRBV4-2,CASSQVAGTPRAHNEQFF,TGTGCCAGCAGCCAAGTAGCGGGAACCCCTAGGGCCCACAATGAGCAGTTCTTC
13,TRBJ2-3,-,TRBV23-1,CASNRVKTDTQYF,TGCGCCAGCAACAGGGTGAAAACAGATACGCAGTATTTT
16,TRBJ2-7,TRBD1,TRBV7-8,CASSLGGTGGSYEQYF,TGTGCCAGCAGCTTAGGGGGGACAGGGGGCTCCTACGAGCAGTACTTC
13,TRBJ2-7,TRBD1,TRBV7-2,CASSSGTGDEQYF,TGTGCCAGCAGCTCTGGGACAGGGGACGAGCAGTACTTC
12,TRBJ1-1,-,TRBV6-5,CASRTWGREAFF,TGTGCCAGCAGAACATGGGGAAGGGAGGCTTTCTTT
15,TRBJ2-7,TRBD2,TRBV10-3,CAISEGTSGTYEQYF,TGTGCCATCAGTGAGGGCACTAGCGGAACCTACGAGCAGTACTTC
15,TRBJ1-4,-,TRBV5-1,CASSLLGVKNEKLFF,TGCGCCAGCAGCTTGTTAGGGGTGAAAAATGAAAAACTGTTTTTT
19,TRBJ1-5,TRBD1,TRBV30,CAWSGQDRGGNGGNQPQHF,TGTGCCTGGAGTGGCCAAGACAGGGGGGGAAACGGCGGCAATCAGCCCCAGCATTTT
17,TRBJ1-3,TRBD1,TRBV2,CASSEFGVRGSGNTIYF,TGTGCCAGCAGTGAATTCGGCGTCAGGGGGTCCGGAAACACCATATATTTT
15,TRBJ1-5,-,TRBV5-5,CASSLLTGQGQPQHF,TGTGCCAGCAGCTTGTTGACCGGGCAGGGTCAGCCCCAGCATTTT
12,TRBJ1-1,-,TRBV30,CAWSRLNTEAFF,TGTGCCTGGAGCCGGTTGAACACTGAAGCTTTCTTT
17,TRBJ2-1,TRBD1,TRBV5-4,CASSFEVGTGMVGEQFF,TGTGCCAGCAGCTTTGAAGTGGGGACAGGGATGGTCGGTGAGCAGTTCTTC